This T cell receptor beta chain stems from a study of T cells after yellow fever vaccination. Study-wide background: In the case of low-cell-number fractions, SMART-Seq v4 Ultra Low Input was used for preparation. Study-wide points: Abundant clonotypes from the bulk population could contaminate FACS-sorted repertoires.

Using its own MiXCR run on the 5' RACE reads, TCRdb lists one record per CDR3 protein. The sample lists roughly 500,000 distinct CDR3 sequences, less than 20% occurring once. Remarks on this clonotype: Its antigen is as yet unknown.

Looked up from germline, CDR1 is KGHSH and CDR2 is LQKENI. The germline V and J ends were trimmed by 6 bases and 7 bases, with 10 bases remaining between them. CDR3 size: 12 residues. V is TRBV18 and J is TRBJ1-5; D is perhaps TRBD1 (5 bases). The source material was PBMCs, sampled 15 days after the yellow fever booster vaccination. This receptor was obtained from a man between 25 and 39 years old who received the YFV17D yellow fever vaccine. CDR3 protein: CASSTGSQPQHF. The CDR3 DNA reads TGTGCCAGCTCCACAGGATCCCAGCCCCAGCATTTT.